Listed below are T cell receptor beta chains from one sample, sequenced in a study of shared clonotypes between healthy human individuals. Generated by immunoSEQ multiplex PCR, the TCRdb table keeps only in-frame clones and is missing some. The sample contains roughly 2.1 million clones, 90% to 95% of which appear only once. Material: naive CD8+ T cells from PBMCs. The receptors come from a man aged 18 to 30 in good health. Some clones in this sample may be carry-over from other donors' samples. Each CDR3 is given with its conserved first and last residue. D genes are given only for firm matches. The size field is filled for only some rows; it gives once, few, many or a size class.

-	-	TRBV7-9	TRBJ2-4	CASSLSDGLLKNIQYF	TGTGCCAGCAGCTTGTCCGATGGACTGTTAAAAAACATTCAGTACTTC
-	TRBD1	TRBV4-2	TRBJ2-7	CASSQDPGQGYEQYF	TGTGCCAGCAGCCAAGACCCGGGACAGGGTTACGAGCAGTACTTC
-	TRBD2	TRBV9	TRBJ2-7	CASSVGPMAGGPNYEQYF	TGTGCCAGCAGCGTAGGCCCAATGGCGGGAGGTCCGAACTACGAGCAGTACTTC
-	TRBD2	TRBV2	TRBJ2-5	CASSEALPLPGLAGAHQETQYF	TGTGCCAGCAGTGAAGCGCTTCCCCTACCGGGACTAGCGGGAGCCCATCAAGAGACCCAGTACTTC
-	-	TRBV4-1	TRBJ2-1	CASSRGAGRDLNEQFF	TGCGCCAGCAGCCGTGGCGCGGGACGGGATCTCAATGAGCAGTTCTTC
-	-	TRBV6-5	TRBJ1-1	CASSYRSGVAFF	TGTGCCAGCAGTTATAGGTCCGGTGTAGCTTTCTTT
-	-	TRBV6-5	TRBJ2-1	CASSYGRNNEQFF	TGTGCCAGCAGTTACGGTCGAAACAATGAGCAGTTCTTC
-	-	TRBV30	TRBJ2-1	CAWSGPSGEQFF	TGTGCCTGGAGTGGGCCTTCTGGTGAGCAGTTCTTC
-	TRBD2	TRBV28	TRBJ2-3	CASSLIGLAGGNTQYF	TGTGCCAGCAGCCTCATTGGACTAGCGGGAGGGAATACGCAGTATTTT
-	TRBD1	TRBV28	TRBJ1-5	CASSSIRTGINQPQHF	TGTGCCAGCAGCTCGATTCGGACAGGGATAAATCAGCCCCAGCATTTT
-	-	TRBV4-3	TRBJ2-3	CASSQGSVTDTQYF	TGCGCCAGCAGCCAAGGGAGCGTCACAGATACGCAGTATTTT
-	-	TRBV11-1	TRBJ2-3	CASSGPGSADTQYF	TGTGCCAGCAGCGGACCGGGGAGTGCAGATACGCAGTATTTT
-	TRBD2	TRBV30	TRBJ2-1	CAWHPSGAGYNEQFF	TGTGCCTGGCACCCAAGCGGGGCCGGCTACAATGAGCAGTTCTTC
-	TRBD1	TRBV7-9	TRBJ1-1	CASSRTGTGKTEAFF	TGTGCCAGCAGCCGAACAGGGACAGGGAAAACTGAAGCTTTCTTT
-	-	TRBV4-2	TRBJ1-1	CASSPQGASTEAFF	TGTGCCAGCAGCCCGCAAGGGGCCAGCACTGAAGCTTTCTTT
-	-	TRBV9	TRBJ2-7	CASSAPPSYEQYF	TGTGCCAGCAGCGCACCACCTTCCTACGAGCAGTACTTC
once	-	TRBV4-3	TRBJ2-4	CASSQEFAGNIQYF	TGCGCCAGCAGCCAAGAGTTTGCGGGGAACATTCAGTACTTC
-	TRBD1	TRBV5-5	TRBJ2-6	CASSFVTGPFSGANVLTF	TGTGCCAGCAGCTTTGTGACAGGGCCATTCTCTGGGGCCAACGTCCTGACTTTC
-	TRBD2	TRBV19	TRBJ2-1	CASWAGGLNEQFF	TGTGCCAGTTGGGCGGGAGGACTCAATGAGCAGTTCTTC
-	TRBD2	TRBV5-1	TRBJ2-1	CASSGRTSGPNNEQFF	TGCGCCAGCAGCGGCCGGACTAGCGGGCCCAACAATGAGCAGTTCTTC
-	-	TRBV5-1	TRBJ2-6	CASSLGAGPAFSGANVLTF	TGCGCCAGCAGCTTGGGGGCAGGGCCGGCGTTCTCTGGGGCCAACGTCCTGACTTTC
-	-	TRBV7-8	TRBJ2-1	CASSSRQPNEQFF	TGTGCCAGCAGCTCTCGACAGCCCAATGAGCAGTTCTTC
-	-	TRBV27	TRBJ2-3	CASSLAAVSTDTQYF	TGTGCCAGCAGTTTAGCGGCGGTTAGCACAGATACGCAGTATTTT
few	-	TRBV6-1	TRBJ1-1	CASSEFGSTEAFF	TGTGCCAGCAGTGAATTCGGGTCCACTGAAGCTTTCTTT
once	-	TRBV29-1	TRBJ2-1	CSVAGESSYNEQFF	TGCAGCGTTGCAGGGGAGAGCTCCTACAATGAGCAGTTCTTC
-	TRBD1	TRBV5-8	TRBJ2-2	CASSSDRESNTGELFF	TGTGCCAGCAGTTCCGACAGGGAAAGTAACACCGGGGAGCTGTTTTTT
-	TRBD1	TRBV11-2	TRBJ2-7	CASRDRADEQYF	TGTGCCAGCAGGGACAGGGCAGACGAGCAGTACTTC
-	TRBD1	TRBV28	TRBJ1-3	CASSLDRSSGNTIYF	TGTGCCAGCAGCCTGGACAGGAGCTCTGGAAACACCATATATTTT
-	TRBD1	TRBV5-1	TRBJ2-3	CASSPRTGGHTDTQYF	TGCGCCAGCAGCCCTCGGACAGGGGGCCACACAGATACGCAGTATTTT
-	-	TRBV2	TRBJ2-1	CASSHGEGNEQFF	TGTGCCAGCTCACACGGGGAAGGCAATGAGCAGTTCTTC
-	-	TRBV4-3	TRBJ1-1	CASSPAPDRLGTEAFF	TGCGCCAGCAGCCCCGCCCCCGACAGGTTGGGAACTGAAGCTTTCTTT
-	-	TRBV27	TRBJ2-1	CASNINPGPYNEQFF	TGTGCCAGCAACATCAACCCGGGACCCTACAATGAGCAGTTCTTC
-	-	TRBV6-1	TRBJ1-1	CASSESAGRGTEAFF	TGTGCCAGCAGTGAATCGGCGGGCCGTGGTACTGAAGCTTTCTTT
-	-	TRBV6-5	TRBJ1-2	CASSYYGGGTPYGYTF	TGTGCCAGCAGTTACTACGGCGGAGGGACCCCCTATGGCTACACCTTC
-	-	TRBV4-1	TRBJ1-4	CASSQVGQGLLGRGEKLFF	TGCGCCAGCAGCCAAGTGGGACAAGGTCTCTTAGGAAGGGGGGAAAAACTGTTTTTT
-	TRBD2	TRBV29-1	TRBJ2-3	CSVNPPSGSRDTQYF	TGCAGCGTCAACCCCCCTAGCGGGAGTCGAGATACGCAGTATTTT
-	TRBD2	TRBV6-5	TRBJ2-7	CASGPDRGAYEQYF	TGTGCCAGCGGTCCGGATCGGGGGGCCTACGAGCAGTACTTC
-	TRBD1	TRBV29-1	TRBJ1-2	CSVVPQTGLDGYTF	TGCAGCGTTGTGCCCCAGACAGGGCTGGATGGCTACACCTTC
-	TRBD1	TRBV19	TRBJ2-7	CASSIISLGQGLDEQYF	TGTGCCAGTAGTATAATCTCTTTAGGACAGGGTCTGGACGAGCAGTACTTC
-	TRBD2	TRBV19	TRBJ2-7	CASSMWEGPYEQYF	TGTGCCAGTAGTATGTGGGAGGGACCCTACGAGCAGTACTTC
-	-	TRBV5-1	TRBJ2-7	CASSSRASYEQYF	TGCGCCAGCAGCTCCCGGGCATCCTACGAGCAGTACTTC
-	-	TRBV2	TRBJ1-2	CASSDPIIWGKIKNYGYTF	TGTGCCAGCAGTGACCCTATTATTTGGGGTAAAATCAAGAACTATGGCTACACCTTC